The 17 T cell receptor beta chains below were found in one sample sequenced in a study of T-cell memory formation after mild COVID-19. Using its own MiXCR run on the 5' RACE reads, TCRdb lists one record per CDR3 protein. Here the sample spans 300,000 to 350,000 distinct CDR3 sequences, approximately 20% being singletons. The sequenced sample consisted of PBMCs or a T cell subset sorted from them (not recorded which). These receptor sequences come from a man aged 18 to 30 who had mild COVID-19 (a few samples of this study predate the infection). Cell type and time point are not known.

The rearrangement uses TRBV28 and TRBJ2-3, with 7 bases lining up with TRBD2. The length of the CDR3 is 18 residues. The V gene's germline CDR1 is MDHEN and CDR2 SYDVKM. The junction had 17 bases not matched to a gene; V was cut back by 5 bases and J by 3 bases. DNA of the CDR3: TGTGCCAGCAGTCCCATCCCAGCGGGGCTTTCGTCAACAGATACGCAGTATTTT. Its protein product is CASSPIPAGLSSTDTQYF.

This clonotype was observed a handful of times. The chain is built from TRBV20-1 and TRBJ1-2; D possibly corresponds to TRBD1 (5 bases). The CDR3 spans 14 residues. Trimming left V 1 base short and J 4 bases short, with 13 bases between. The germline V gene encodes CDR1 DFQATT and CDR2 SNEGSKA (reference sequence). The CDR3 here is CSARVRDGGYGYTF. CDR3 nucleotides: TGCAGTGCTAGAGTCCGGGACGGAGGCTATGGCTACACCTTC.

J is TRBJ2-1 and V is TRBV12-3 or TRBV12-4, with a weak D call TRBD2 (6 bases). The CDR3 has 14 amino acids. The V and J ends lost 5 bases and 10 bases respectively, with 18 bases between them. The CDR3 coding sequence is TGTGCCAGCAGTCTAACTAGCTCTACGCGGGAGCAGTTCTTC. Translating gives CASSLTSSTREQFF.

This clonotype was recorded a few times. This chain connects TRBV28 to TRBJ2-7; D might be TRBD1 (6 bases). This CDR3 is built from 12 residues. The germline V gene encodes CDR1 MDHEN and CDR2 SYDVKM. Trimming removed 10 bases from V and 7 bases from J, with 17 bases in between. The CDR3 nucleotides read TGTGCCACCCACAGGGCCCTGGGGGAGCAGTACGTC. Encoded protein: CATHRALGEQYV.

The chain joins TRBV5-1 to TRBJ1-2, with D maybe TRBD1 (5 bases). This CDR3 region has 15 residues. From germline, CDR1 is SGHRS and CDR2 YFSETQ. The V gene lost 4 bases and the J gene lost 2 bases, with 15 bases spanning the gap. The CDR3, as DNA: TGCGCCAGCAGCCCGGGCGCCGCAGGGAACTATGGCTACACCTTC. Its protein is CASSPGAAGNYGYTF.

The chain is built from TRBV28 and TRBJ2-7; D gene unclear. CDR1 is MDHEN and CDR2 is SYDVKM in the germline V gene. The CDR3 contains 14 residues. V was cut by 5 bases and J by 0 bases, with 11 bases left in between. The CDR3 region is CASSPPGVSYEQYF. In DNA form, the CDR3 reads TGTGCCAGCAGTCCCCCGGGCGTCTCCTACGAGCAGTACTTC.

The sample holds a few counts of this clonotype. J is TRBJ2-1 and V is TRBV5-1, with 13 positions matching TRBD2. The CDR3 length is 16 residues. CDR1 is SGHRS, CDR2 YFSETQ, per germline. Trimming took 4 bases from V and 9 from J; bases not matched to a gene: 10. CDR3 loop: CASSPQLAGGFGEQFF. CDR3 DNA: TGCGCCAGCAGCCCCCAACTAGCGGGGGGGTTCGGTGAGCAGTTCTTC.

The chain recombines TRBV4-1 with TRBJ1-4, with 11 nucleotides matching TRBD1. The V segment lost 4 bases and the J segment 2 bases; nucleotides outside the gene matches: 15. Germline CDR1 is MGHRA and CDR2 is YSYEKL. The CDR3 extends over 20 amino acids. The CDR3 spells CASSPVPGQGGGWTNEKLFF. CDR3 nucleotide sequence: TGCGCCAGCAGCCCAGTGCCGGGACAGGGGGGCGGTTGGACTAATGAAAAACTGTTTTTT.

The CDR3 sequence is CSARGHLNTEAFF. The CDR3 DNA reads TGCAGTGCTAGAGGCCATCTGAACACTGAAGCTTTCTTT. The V call is TRBV20-1, the J call TRBJ1-1; D is ambiguous. The V end lost 1 base, the J end lost 0 bases, and 6 bases lay between the germline ends. This CDR3 is 13 amino acids long. The V gene's germline CDR1 is DFQATT and CDR2 SNEGSKA (reference sequence).

The CDR3 protein is CASSLGSGTQGIGDTQYF. CDR3 bases: TGCGCCAGCAGCTTGGGAAGCGGAACACAGGGAATCGGGGATACGCAGTATTTT. The chain combines TRBV5-1 with TRBJ2-3; a weak D match, TRBD1 (6 bases). Germline V gene lookup returns CDR1 SGHRS and CDR2 YFSETQ. CDR3 length equals 18 residues. The V end was cut by 0 bases, the J end by 6 bases, with 23 bases between.

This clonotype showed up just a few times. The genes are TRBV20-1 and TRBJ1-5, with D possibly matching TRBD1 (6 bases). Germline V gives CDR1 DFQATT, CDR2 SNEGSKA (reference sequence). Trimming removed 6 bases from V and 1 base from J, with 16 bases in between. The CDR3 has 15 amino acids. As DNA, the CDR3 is TGCAGTGCAATCGCAGGGGTTCGGAGCAATCAGCCCCAGCATTTT. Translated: CSAIAGVRSNQPQHF.

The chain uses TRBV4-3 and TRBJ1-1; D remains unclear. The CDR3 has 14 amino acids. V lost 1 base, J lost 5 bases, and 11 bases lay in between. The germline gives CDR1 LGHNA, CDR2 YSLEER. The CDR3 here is CASSQGGPRTEAFF. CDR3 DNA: TGCGCCAGCAGCCAAGGCGGCCCGAGGACTGAAGCTTTCTTT.

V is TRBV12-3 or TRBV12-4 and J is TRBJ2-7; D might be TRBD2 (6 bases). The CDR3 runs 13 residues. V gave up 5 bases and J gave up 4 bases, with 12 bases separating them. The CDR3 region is CASSAPSEYEQYF. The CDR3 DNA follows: TGTGCCAGCAGTGCCCCTAGCGAGTACGAGCAGTACTTC.

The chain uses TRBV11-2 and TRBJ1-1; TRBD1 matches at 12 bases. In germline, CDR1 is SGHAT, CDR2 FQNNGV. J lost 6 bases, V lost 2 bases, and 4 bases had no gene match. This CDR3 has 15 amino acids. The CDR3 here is CASSLTGTGGPEAFF. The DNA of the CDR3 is TGTGCCAGCAGCTTAACCGGGACAGGGGGCCCTGAAGCTTTCTTT. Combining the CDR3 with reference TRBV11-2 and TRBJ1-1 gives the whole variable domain EAGVAQSPRYKIIEKRQSVAFWCNPISGHATLYWYQQILGQGPKLLIQFQNNGVVDDSQLPKDRFSAERLKGVDSTLKIQPAKLEDSAVYLCASSLTGTGGPEAFFGQGTRLTVV.

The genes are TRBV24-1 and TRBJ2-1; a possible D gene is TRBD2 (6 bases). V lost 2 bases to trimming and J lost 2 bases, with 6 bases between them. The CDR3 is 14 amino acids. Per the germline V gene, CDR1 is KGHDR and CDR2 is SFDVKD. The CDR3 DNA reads TGTGCCACCAGTGATTGGGGGGCCTACAATGAGCAGTTCTTC. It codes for CATSDWGAYNEQFF.

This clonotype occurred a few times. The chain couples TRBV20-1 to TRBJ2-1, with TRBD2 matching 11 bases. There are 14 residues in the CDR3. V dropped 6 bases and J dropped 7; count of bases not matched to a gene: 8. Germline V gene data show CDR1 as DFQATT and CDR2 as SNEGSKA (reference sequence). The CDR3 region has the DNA TGCAGTGCCGGAGTAGCGGGGGGGCGGAATGAGCAGTTCTTC. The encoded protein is CSAGVAGGRNEQFF.

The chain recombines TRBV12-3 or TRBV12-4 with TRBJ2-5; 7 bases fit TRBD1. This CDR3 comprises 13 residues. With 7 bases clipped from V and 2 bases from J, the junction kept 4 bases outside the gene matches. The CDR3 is CASTPTGQETQYF. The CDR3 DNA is TGTGCCAGCACCCCGACAGGGCAAGAGACCCAGTACTTC.